Sequencing of this T cell receptor (beta chain) was carried out in a study of shared clonotypes between healthy human individuals. Worth noting for this clone: Its specificity is not known.

The sorted-subset replicate PCRs were given about 200 ng DNA, which is about 30,000 T cell genomes. Assay: immunoSEQ multiplex PCR; the TCRdb copy retains only in-frame clones and omits some. The table lists over 2 million clones, around 90% of them singletons. The germline V gene has CDR1 LGHNA and CDR2 YSLEER. The CDR3 has 17 amino acids. The V end lost 4 bases, the J end lost 0 bases, and 18 bases lay between the germline ends. Nashville, Tennessee was home to all donors, who were Caucasian adults. Study-level results: Researchers found naive subsets generally carried larger estimated richness than memory subsets.

The chain has TRBV4-3 and TRBJ1-2; tentative D call: TRBD1 (6 bases). Sequencing was done on a sample of naive CD4+ T cells from PBMCs. Stated subset: CD45RA+ positively selected. This clonotype originated in a man between 18 and 35 years old in good health. Some clones in this sample may be carry-over from other donors' samples. As DNA, the CDR3 is TGCGCCAGCAGCCCTGCCCATGTCCAGGGGCCTAACTATGGCTACACCTTC. Its translation: CASSPAHVQGPNYGYTF.